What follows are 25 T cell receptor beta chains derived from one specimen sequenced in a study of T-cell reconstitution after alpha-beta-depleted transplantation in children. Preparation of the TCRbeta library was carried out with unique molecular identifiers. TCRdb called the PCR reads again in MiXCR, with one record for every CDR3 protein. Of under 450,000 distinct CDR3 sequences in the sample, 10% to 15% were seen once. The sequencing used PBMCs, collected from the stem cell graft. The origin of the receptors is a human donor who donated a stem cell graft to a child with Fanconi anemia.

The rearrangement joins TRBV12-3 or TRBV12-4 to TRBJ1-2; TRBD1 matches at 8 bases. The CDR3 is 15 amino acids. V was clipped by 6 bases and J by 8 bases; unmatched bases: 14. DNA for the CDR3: TGTGCCAGCAGCGACTTATCAGGGGGCGCGAGGGGCTACACCTTC. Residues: CASSDLSGGARGYTF.

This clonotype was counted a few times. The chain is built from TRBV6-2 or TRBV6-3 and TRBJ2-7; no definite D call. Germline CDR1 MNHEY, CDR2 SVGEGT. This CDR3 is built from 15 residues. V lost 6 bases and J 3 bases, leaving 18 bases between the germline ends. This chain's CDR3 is CASRSLGKSNYEQYF. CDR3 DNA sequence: TGTGCCAGCAGAAGCCTGGGAAAGTCTAACTACGAGCAGTACTTC.

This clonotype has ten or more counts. The CDR3 DNA reads as TGTGCCAGCCCCGGGGAGGCCCCGTACCAAGAGACCCAGTACTTC. It translates to CASPGEAPYQETQYF. The V and J genes are TRBV7-6 and TRBJ2-5; a weak D match, TRBD2 (6 bases). This CDR3 contains 15 residues. The germline V gene encodes CDR1 SGHVS and CDR2 FNYEAQ. Between the trimmed V and J ends, which lost 8 bases and 0 bases, there was a span of 16 bases.

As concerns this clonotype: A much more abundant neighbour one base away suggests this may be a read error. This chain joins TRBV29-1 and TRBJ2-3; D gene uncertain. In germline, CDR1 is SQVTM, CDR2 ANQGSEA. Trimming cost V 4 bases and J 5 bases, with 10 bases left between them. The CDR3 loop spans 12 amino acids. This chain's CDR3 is CSVVKGIDTQYF. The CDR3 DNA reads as TGCAGCGTTGTGAAAGGCATAGATACGCAGTATTTT.

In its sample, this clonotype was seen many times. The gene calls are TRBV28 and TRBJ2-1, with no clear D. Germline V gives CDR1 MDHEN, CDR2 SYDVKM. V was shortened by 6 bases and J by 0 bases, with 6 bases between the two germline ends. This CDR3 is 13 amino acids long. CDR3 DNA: TGTGCCAGCAGAGTGAGCTCCTACAATGAGCAGTTCTTC. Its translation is CASRVSSYNEQFF.

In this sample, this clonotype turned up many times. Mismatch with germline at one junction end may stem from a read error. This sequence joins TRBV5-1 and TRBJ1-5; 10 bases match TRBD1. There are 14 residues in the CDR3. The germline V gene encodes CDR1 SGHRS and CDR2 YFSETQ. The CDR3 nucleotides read TGTGCCAGCAGCGTGGGACAGGGGAATCAGCCCCAGCATTTT. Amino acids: CASSVGQGNQPQHF.

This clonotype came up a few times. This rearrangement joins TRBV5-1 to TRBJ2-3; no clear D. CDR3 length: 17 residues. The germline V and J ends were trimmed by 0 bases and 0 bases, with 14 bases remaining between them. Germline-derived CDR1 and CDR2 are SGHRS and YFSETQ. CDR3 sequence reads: CASSLALSRASTDTQYF. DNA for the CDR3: TGCGCCAGCAGCTTGGCCTTATCCCGAGCTAGCACAGATACGCAGTATTTT.

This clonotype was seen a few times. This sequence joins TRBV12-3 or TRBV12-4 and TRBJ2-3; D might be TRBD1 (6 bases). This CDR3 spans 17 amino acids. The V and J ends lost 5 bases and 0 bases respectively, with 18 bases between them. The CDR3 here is CASSPIYNRVSTDTQYF. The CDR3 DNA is TGTGCCAGCAGTCCAATTTATAACAGGGTTAGCACAGATACGCAGTATTTT.

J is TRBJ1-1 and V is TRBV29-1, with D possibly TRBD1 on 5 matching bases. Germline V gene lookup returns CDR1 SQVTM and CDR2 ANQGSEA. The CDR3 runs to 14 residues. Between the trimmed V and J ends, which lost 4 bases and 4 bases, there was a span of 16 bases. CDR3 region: CSVGTGSRGTEAFF. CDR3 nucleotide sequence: TGCAGCGTTGGGACCGGATCAAGGGGCACTGAAGCTTTCTTT.

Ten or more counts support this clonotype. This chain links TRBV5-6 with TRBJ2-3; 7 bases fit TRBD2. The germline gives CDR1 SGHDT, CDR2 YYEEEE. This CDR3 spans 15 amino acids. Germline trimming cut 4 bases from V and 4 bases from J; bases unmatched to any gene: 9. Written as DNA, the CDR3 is TGTGCCAGCAGCGCCGTGGGGGAGGGCGCAGATACGCAGTATTTT. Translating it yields CASSAVGEGADTQYF.

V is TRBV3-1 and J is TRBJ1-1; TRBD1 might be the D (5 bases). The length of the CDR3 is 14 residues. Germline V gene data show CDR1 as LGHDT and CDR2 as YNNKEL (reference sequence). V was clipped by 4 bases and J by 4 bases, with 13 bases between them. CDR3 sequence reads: CASSPGARVTEAFF. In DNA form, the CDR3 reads TGTGCCAGCAGCCCCGGGGCGAGGGTCACTGAAGCTTTCTTT.

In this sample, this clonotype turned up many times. CDR3 DNA sequence: TGCAGCGTTCCACCGGGACAGGGGAGCAATGAGCAGTTCTTC. It encodes CSVPPGQGSNEQFF. V usage is TRBV29-1 and J usage is TRBJ2-1, with 10 bases identical to TRBD1. Germline CDR1 SQVTM, CDR2 ANQGSEA. The CDR3 runs to 14 residues. J gave up 6 bases and V 5 bases, and 7 bases lay outside the gene matches.

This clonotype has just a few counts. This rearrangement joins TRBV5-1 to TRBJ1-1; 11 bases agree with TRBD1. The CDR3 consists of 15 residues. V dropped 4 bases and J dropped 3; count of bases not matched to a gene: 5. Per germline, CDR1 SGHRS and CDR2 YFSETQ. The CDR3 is CASSLLGQGDTEAFF. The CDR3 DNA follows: TGCGCCAGCAGCCTATTGGGACAGGGGGACACTGAAGCTTTCTTT.

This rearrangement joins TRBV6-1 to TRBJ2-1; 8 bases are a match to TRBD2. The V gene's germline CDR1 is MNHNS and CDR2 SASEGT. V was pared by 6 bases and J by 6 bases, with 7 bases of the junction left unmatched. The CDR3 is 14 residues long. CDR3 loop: CASRASGGANEQFF. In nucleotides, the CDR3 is TGTGCCAGCAGAGCCTCCGGGGGGGCCAATGAGCAGTTCTTC.

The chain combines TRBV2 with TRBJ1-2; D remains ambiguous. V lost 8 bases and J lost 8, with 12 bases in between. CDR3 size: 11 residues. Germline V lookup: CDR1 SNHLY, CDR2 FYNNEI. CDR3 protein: CASAPLGGYTF. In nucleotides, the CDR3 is TGTGCCAGCGCCCCCTTGGGGGGCTACACCTTC. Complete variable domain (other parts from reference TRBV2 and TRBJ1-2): EPEVTQTPSHQVTQMGQEVILRCVPISNHLYFYWYRQILGQKVEFLVSFYNNEISEKSEIFDDQFSVERPDGSNFTLKIRSTKLEDSAMYFCASAPLGGYTFGSGTRLTVV.

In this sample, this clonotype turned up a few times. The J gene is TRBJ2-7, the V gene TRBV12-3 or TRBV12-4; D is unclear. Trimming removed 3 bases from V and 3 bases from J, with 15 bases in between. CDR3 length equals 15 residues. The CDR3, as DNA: TGTGCCAGCAGTTTGGGCCCCCGGAATCTCTACGAGCAGTACGTC. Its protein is CASSLGPRNLYEQYV.

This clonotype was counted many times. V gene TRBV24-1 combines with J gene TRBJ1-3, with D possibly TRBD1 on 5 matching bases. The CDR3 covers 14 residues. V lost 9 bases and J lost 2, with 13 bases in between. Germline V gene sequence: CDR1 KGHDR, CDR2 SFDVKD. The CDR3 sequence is CATQSTRAGNTIYF. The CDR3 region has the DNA TGTGCCACCCAGTCGACCAGGGCTGGAAACACCATATATTTT.

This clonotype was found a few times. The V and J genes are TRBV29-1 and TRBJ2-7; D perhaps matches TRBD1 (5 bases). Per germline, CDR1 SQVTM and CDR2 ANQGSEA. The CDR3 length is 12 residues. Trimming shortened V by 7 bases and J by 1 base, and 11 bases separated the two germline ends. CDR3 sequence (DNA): TGCAGCGAGACAGCCTTATCCTACGAGCAGTACTTC. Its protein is CSETALSYEQYF.

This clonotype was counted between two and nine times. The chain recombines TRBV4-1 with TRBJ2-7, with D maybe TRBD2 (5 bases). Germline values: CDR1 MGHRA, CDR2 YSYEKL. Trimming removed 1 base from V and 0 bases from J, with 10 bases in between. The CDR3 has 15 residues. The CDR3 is CASSQGETSSYEQYV. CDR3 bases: TGCGCCAGCAGCCAAGGGGAGACGAGCTCCTACGAGCAGTACGTC.

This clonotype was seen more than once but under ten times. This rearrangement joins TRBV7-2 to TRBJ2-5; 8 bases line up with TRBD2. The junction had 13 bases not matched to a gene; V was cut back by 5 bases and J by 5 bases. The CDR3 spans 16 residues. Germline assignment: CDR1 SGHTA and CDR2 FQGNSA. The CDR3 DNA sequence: TGTGCCAGCAGCCGAACGACCGCGGGGGGCCGTGAGACCCAGTACTTC. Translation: CASSRTTAGGRETQYF.

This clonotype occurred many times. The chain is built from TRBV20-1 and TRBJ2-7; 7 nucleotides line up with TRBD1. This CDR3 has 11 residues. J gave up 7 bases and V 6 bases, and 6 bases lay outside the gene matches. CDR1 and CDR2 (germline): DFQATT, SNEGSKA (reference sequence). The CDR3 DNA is TGCAGTGCGGAGACAGGGCGGGAGCAGTACTTC. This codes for CSAETGREQYF.

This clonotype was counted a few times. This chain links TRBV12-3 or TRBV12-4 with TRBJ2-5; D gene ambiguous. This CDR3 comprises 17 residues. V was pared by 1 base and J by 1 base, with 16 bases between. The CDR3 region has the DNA TGTGCCAGCAGTTTAGGCCCCCATTGGCAGCTCCAAGAGACCCAGTACTTC. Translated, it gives CASSLGPHWQLQETQYF.

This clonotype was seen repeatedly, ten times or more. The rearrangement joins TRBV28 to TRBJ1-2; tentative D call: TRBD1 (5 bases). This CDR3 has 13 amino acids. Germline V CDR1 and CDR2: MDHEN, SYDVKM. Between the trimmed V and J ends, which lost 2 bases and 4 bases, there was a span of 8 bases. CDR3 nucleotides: TGTGCCAGCAGTTTAGCAGGGACCTATGGCTACACCTTC. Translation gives CASSLAGTYGYTF.

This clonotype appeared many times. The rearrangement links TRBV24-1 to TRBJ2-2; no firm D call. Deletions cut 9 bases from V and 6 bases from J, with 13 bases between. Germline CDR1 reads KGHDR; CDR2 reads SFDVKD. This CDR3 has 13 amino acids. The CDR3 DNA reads TGTGCCACCTCATCCGGATGGGCCGGGGAGCTGTTTTTT. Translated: CATSSGWAGELFF.

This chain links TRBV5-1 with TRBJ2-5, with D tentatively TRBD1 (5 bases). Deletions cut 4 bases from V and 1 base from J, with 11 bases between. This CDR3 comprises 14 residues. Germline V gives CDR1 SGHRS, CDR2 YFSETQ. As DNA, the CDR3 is TGCGCCAGCAGCCAAGGACAAATCCAAGAGACCCAGTACTTC. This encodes CASSQGQIQETQYF.